Shown below are 20 T cell receptor beta chains from a single sample sequenced in a study of T cells in Graves' hyperthyroidism and ophthalmopathy. RNA transcripts were the template for amplifying TCR beta CDR3 regions. HTBI primers were the set used in a first-round RT-PCR of the TCR CDR3. Each CDR3 protein is one row after TCRdb ran MiXCR on the multiplex PCR reads. The table shows about 590,000 distinct CDR3 sequences, with less than 20% occurring only once. The sample comprised blood. Receptor source: a woman aged 25 to 45 with Graves' hyperthyroidism.

This clonotype occurred many times. V usage is TRBV6-1 and J usage is TRBJ2-3; perhaps TRBD1 as D (6 bases). CDR1 and CDR2 from the germline V gene are MNHNS and SASEGT. The CDR3 covers 16 residues. Trimming took off 5 bases at V and 4 bases at J, with 19 bases between the two ends. The DNA of the CDR3 is TGTGCCAGCAGTTCTAAACCGGGACAAACTCCAGATACGCAGTATTTT. This sequence encodes CASSSKPGQTPDTQYF.

The chain recombines TRBV24-1 with TRBJ1-2; 7 bases are shared with TRBD1. Germline V CDR1 and CDR2: KGHDR, SFDVKD. With V trimmed by 5 bases and J by 8 bases, 7 bases remained unmatched. The CDR3 runs 13 residues. DNA of the CDR3: TGTGCCACCAGTGCGGGACAGACCCTGGGCTACACCTTC. This translates into CATSAGQTLGYTF.

This clonotype was picked up many times. The rearrangement uses TRBV10-3 and TRBJ2-7, with D possibly TRBD2 on 5 matching bases. This CDR3 spans 14 amino acids. V shed 2 bases and J shed 2 bases, with 10 bases lying between them. CDR1 is ENHRY, CDR2 SYGVKD, per germline. The CDR3 here is CAISERGYPYEQYF. The CDR3 DNA sequence: TGTGCCATCAGTGAGCGCGGGTACCCCTACGAGCAGTACTTC.

This clonotype was counted at least ten times. This rearrangement joins TRBV20-1 to TRBJ2-1; 14 bases are a match to TRBD2. Germline V gene sequence: CDR1 DFQATT, CDR2 SNEGSKA (reference sequence). The CDR3 runs 15 residues. The V and J ends lost 8 bases and 6 bases, in that order; junction bases with no gene match: 9. The CDR3 spells CSSLSGTSGSNEQFF. CDR3 nucleotides: TGCAGTTCTCTTTCTGGGACTAGCGGGAGCAATGAGCAGTTCTTC.

This clonotype was detected many times. The genes are TRBV5-8 and TRBJ2-3; 10 bases are shared with TRBD1. J was trimmed by 4 bases and V by 3 bases; bases with no gene match: 8. Germline loops: CDR1 SGHTS, CDR2 YDEGEE. The length of the CDR3 is 16 residues. As DNA, the CDR3 is TGTGCCAGCAGCTACTGGACAGGGGGGCCCCCAGATACGCAGTATTTT. The encoded protein is CASSYWTGGPPDTQYF.

This clonotype was counted between two and nine times. The V gene is TRBV4-1, the J gene TRBJ2-1, with TRBD2 as a possible D gene (5 bases). The CDR3 runs 16 residues. Trimming took 1 base from V and 8 from J, leaving 18 bases between them. Germline V CDR1 and CDR2: MGHRA, YSYEKL. The CDR3 reads CASSQGPPGSSYEQFF. CDR3 in DNA: TGCGCCAGCAGCCAAGGACCCCCGGGATCCTCCTATGAGCAGTTCTTC.

The V gene is TRBV30, the J gene TRBJ1-4; no firm D call. Germline V gives CDR1 GTSNPN, CDR2 SVGIG (reference sequence). This CDR3 is 17 amino acids long. V gave up 3 bases and J gave up 6 bases, with 23 bases separating them. Here the CDR3 reads CAWSPLGTFGVHEKLFF. Here the CDR3 DNA reads TGTGCCTGGAGCCCCCTGGGTACTTTTGGGGTCCATGAAAAACTGTTTTTT.

The sample holds many counts of this clonotype. The J gene is TRBJ1-1, the V gene TRBV27, with D perhaps matching TRBD1 (5 bases). The CDR3 runs 13 residues. Trimming removed 6 bases at V and 3 bases at J, with 11 bases between. CDR1 MNHEY and CDR2 SMNVEV come from the germline V gene (reference sequence). CDR3 in DNA: TGTGCCAGCAGGGCGGGGGTTTACACTGAAGCTTTCTTT. Its translation: CASRAGVYTEAFF.

The CDR3 DNA reads TGTGCCAGCTCACCCTCCGCAGCTCTCAAAAACATTCAGTACTTC. Its translation: CASSPSAALKNIQYF. J is TRBJ2-4 and V is TRBV18; the D is unclear. Per germline, CDR1 KGHSH and CDR2 LQKENI. Trimming took 3 bases from V and 3 from J, leaving 12 bases between them. The CDR3 spans 15 residues.

A word on this clonotype: A much larger clone lies a single base off, so this may be a read error. The V gene is TRBV5-1, the J gene TRBJ2-1; the match to TRBD1 covers 10 bases. The CDR3 consists of 15 residues. Germline V gives CDR1 SGHRS, CDR2 YFSETQ. CDR3 residues: CTSSLGDRGYGEQFF. For the CDR3, the DNA is TGCACCAGCAGCTTGGGGGACAGGGGATATGGTGAGCAGTTCTTC. The full variable domain, with the rest looked up from reference TRBV5-1 and TRBJ2-1, is KAGVTQTPRYLIKTRGQQVTLSCSPISGHRSVSWYQQTPGQGLQFLFEYFSETQRNKGNFPGRFSGRQFSNSRSEMNVSTLELGDSALYLCTSSLGDRGYGEQFFGPGTRLTVL.

This clonotype was picked up many times. The chain is built from TRBV20-1 and TRBJ2-1; the D gene is possibly TRBD2 (6 bases). This CDR3 contains 14 residues. Deletions cut 4 bases from V and 10 bases from J, with 20 bases between. The V gene's germline CDR1 is DFQATT and CDR2 SNEGSKA (reference sequence). The CDR3 nucleotides are TGCAGTGCTATCAGCCCCGGGACTCAACCCGAGCAGTTCTTC. It is translated as CSAISPGTQPEQFF.

The rearrangement joins TRBV2 to TRBJ2-5; TRBD2 agrees at 8 bases. Germline CDR1 and CDR2: SNHLY and FYNNEI. There are 15 residues in the CDR3. V lost 4 bases and J lost 4; bases outside the gene matches: 8. The CDR3 sequence is CASSVWAGGGETQYF. CDR3 sequence (DNA): TGTGCCAGCAGTGTCTGGGCGGGAGGCGGAGAGACCCAGTACTTC.

V gene TRBV27 combines with J gene TRBJ2-1; the D gene is possibly TRBD2 (7 bases). CDR1 and CDR2 from the germline V gene are MNHEY and SMNVEV (reference sequence). Trimming pared 6 bases from V and 12 bases from J, leaving 21 bases between. The CDR3 has 14 residues. Here the CDR3 DNA reads TGTGCCAGCAGCGTAGGGGGGGGCCTACCGGTGCAGTTCTTC. This translates into CASSVGGGLPVQFF.

This clonotype was observed many times. This sequence joins TRBV6-6 and TRBJ1-1, with 7 bases lining up with TRBD1. Germline lookup yields CDR1 MNHNY and CDR2 SVGAGI (reference sequence). The ends lost 3 bases at V and 1 base at J; junction bases unmatched: 20. This CDR3 region has 20 residues. CDR3: CASSYGPEQGRYSQNTEAFF. CDR3 bases: TGTGCCAGCAGTTATGGGCCCGAACAGGGGCGATACAGCCAGAACACTGAAGCTTTCTTT.

The chain is built from TRBV5-1 and TRBJ2-6; D is ambiguous. This CDR3 has 14 residues. Germline V CDR1 and CDR2: SGHRS, YFSETQ. The V gene lost 4 bases and the J gene lost 1 base, with 6 bases spanning the gap. CDR3 amino acids: CASSVRSGANVLTF. The CDR3 DNA is TGCGCCAGCAGCGTTCGGTCTGGGGCCAACGTCCTGACTTTC.

This clonotype appeared a single time. The chain combines TRBV4-1 with TRBJ1-3; D is perhaps TRBD1 (6 bases). Trimming left V 2 bases short and J 0 bases short, with 14 bases between. Germline lookup yields CDR1 MGHRA and CDR2 YSYEKL. This CDR3 is 17 amino acids long. CDR3 protein: CASSQPGQKNSGNTIYF. The CDR3 DNA is TGCGCCAGCAGCCAACCGGGACAAAAAAACTCTGGAAACACCATATATTTT.

Note on this clonotype: One base away lies a much larger clone, so this may be a sequencing read error. The chain joins TRBV3-1 to TRBJ2-7; 12 bases agree with TRBD2. Germline V gene sequence: CDR1 LGHDT, CDR2 YNNKEL (reference sequence). CDR3 length: 15 residues. V lost 3 bases to trimming and J lost 7 bases; unmatched junction nucleotides: 7. The CDR3 sequence: CASSHRASGRAEQYF. The DNA of the CDR3 is TGTGCCAGCAGCCACCGCGCTAGCGGGAGGGCGGAGCAGTACTTC.

This clonotype was recorded at least ten times. The V call is TRBV28, the J call TRBJ1-2; the D gene is possibly TRBD1 (5 bases). Germline-derived CDR1 and CDR2 are MDHEN and SYDVKM. V lost 3 bases, J lost 8 bases, and 13 bases lay in between. The CDR3 has 13 residues. The CDR3 sequence is CASSFRRGNGYTF. Written as DNA, the CDR3 is TGTGCCAGCAGTTTCCGGAGGGGAAACGGCTACACCTTC.

V usage is TRBV27 and J usage is TRBJ1-1; the D is unclear. Germline-derived CDR1 and CDR2 are MNHEY and SMNVEV (reference sequence). The CDR3 totals 11 residues. V lost 8 bases and J lost 3, with 7 bases in between. CDR3 region: CASGDYTEAFF. DNA for the CDR3: TGTGCCAGCGGTGACTACACTGAAGCTTTCTTT.

This clonotype was counted many times. CDR3: CASSLDGVRYNEQFF. CDR3 in DNA: TGTGCCAGCAGCTTGGATGGGGTTCGGTACAATGAGCAGTTCTTC. The chain carries TRBV5-6 and TRBJ2-1, with D hard to call. The CDR3 covers 15 residues. V lost 0 bases, J lost 4 bases, and 11 bases lay in between. CDR1 is SGHDT, CDR2 YYEEEE, per germline.